The 9 T cell receptor beta chains presented below share a single source sample, sequenced in a study of blood T cell repertoires in COVID-19. Clones were sequenced by immunoSEQ multiplex PCR, and TCRdb holds only the in-frame ones, with some missing. Altogether about 75,000 clones are present, 85% to 90% being singletons, with the ten largest covering just over 2.5%. Material for sequencing was peripheral blood. The receptors were gathered from a human donor in a cohort sampled during active COVID-19.

This chain connects TRBV4-3 to TRBJ2-2; D gene unclear. The CDR3 spans 13 residues. Germline CDR1 and CDR2: LGHNA and YSLEER. V was trimmed by 1 base and J by 6 bases, leaving 6 bases between them. The CDR3 spells CASSQGSAGELFF. The CDR3 DNA reads as TGCGCCAGCAGCCAAGGGTCGGCCGGGGAGCTGTTTTTT.

The chain is built from TRBV6-5 and TRBJ2-5; the D gene is possibly TRBD2 (5 bases). CDR1 MNHEY and CDR2 SVGAGI come from the germline V gene. V gave up 11 bases and J gave up 5 bases, with 12 bases separating them. The CDR3 has 11 amino acids. CDR3 sequence: CALTRRETQYF. DNA for the CDR3: TGTGCCCTCACTAGGCGGGAGACCCAGTACTTC.

The rearrangement uses TRBV30 and TRBJ1-3; maybe TRBD1 (5 bases). The germline gives CDR1 GTSNPN, CDR2 SVGIG (reference sequence). Trimming shortened V by 3 bases and J by 1 base, and 13 bases separated the two germline ends. The CDR3 has 15 residues. The CDR3 DNA sequence: TGTGCCTGGAGAACCCCGGGGGATTCTGGAAACACCATATATTTT. Translated: CAWRTPGDSGNTIYF.

The V call is TRBV4-3, the J call TRBJ1-4; perhaps TRBD1 as D (5 bases). V lost 0 bases and J 5 bases, leaving 13 bases between the germline ends. Germline assignment: CDR1 LGHNA and CDR2 YSLEER. The CDR3 sequence is 16 residues long. The CDR3 reads CASSQDGEGPNEKLFF. In nucleotides, the CDR3 is TGCGCCAGCAGCCAAGATGGGGAGGGGCCGAATGAAAAACTGTTTTTT.

This chain connects TRBV16 to TRBJ2-2; 8 positions match TRBD2. The CDR3 has 15 amino acids. Germline V gene data show CDR1 as KGHSY and CDR2 as FQNENV. J was trimmed by 6 bases and V by 4 bases; bases with no gene match: 7. Here the CDR3 reads CASSLSGMWSGELFF. As DNA, the CDR3 is TGTGCCAGCAGCCTTAGCGGGATGTGGTCCGGGGAGCTGTTTTTT. The full variable domain, rest sourced from reference TRBV16 and TRBJ2-2, is GEEVAQTPKHLVRGEGQKAKLYCAPIKGHSYVFWYQQVLKNEFKFLISFQNENVFDETGMPKERFSAKCLPNSPCSLEIQATKLEDSAVYFCASSLSGMWSGELFFGEGSRLTVL.

This chain connects TRBV7-6 to TRBJ2-3; 10 nucleotides agree with TRBD2. V shed 4 bases and J 4 bases; nucleotides not matched to a gene: 5. The CDR3 extends over 15 amino acids. Germline V gene sequence: CDR1 SGHVS, CDR2 FNYEAQ. CDR3 in amino acids: CASSSLAGGPDTQYF. The CDR3, as DNA: TGTGCCAGCAGCTCTTTAGCGGGGGGTCCAGATACGCAGTATTTT.

This chain joins TRBV18 and TRBJ2-7, with a tentative D call TRBD1 (6 bases). Between the trimmed V and J ends, which lost 3 bases and 5 bases, there was a span of 11 bases. CDR3 length: 13 amino acids. CDR1 KGHSH and CDR2 LQKENI come from the germline V gene. CDR3: CASSPTGPDEQYF. CDR3 sequence (DNA): TGTGCCAGCTCACCCACAGGGCCCGACGAGCAGTACTTC.

This chain uses TRBV19 with TRBJ1-2, with 8 positions matching TRBD1. Germline assignment: CDR1 LNHDA and CDR2 SQIVND (reference sequence). The CDR3 totals 14 residues. J lost 5 bases, V lost 9 bases, and 11 bases had no gene match. CDR3 nucleotide sequence: TGTGCCAGGAGGCGGACAGGGTCGGGGTATGGCTACACCTTC. Amino acids: CARRRTGSGYGYTF.

The gene calls are TRBV28 and TRBJ1-1; 8 bases map to TRBD1. V trimming: 5 bases; J trimming: 1 base; junction bases outside the gene matches: 6. Germline V lookup: CDR1 MDHEN, CDR2 SYDVKM. The CDR3 consists of 15 residues. CDR3 DNA: TGTGCCAGCAGTGCCTACGGACAGGGGAACACTGAAGCTTTCTTT. Translated, it gives CASSAYGQGNTEAFF.